The sequence of this TCR beta chain was determined in a study of a mutant IDH1 vaccine in newly diagnosed glioma. Study background: The initiation of vaccination occurred 4-6 weeks after radiotherapy alone, or with temozolomide cycles.

Documented time point: week 23, last vaccination. It was 300 ug of mutant IDH1 20-mer peptide that made up each vaccine dose, given with topical imiquimod. The CDR3 contains 15 residues. With V trimmed by 6 bases and J by 0 bases, 6 bases remained unmatched. Germline CDR1 and CDR2: SQVTM and ANQGSEA. Generated by immunoSEQ multiplex PCR, the TCRdb table keeps only in-frame clones and is missing some. Among about 64,000 clones, roughly 81% were seen once, and the ten largest hold 4%. Comment on this clone: The target antigen is unknown.

Sequencing was performed on PBMCs, taken from a glioma patient whose treatment included an IDH1 peptide vaccine. This clonotype was obtained from a man aged 25-45 years with glioma. This sequence joins TRBV29-1 and TRBJ1-1; 11 bases align to TRBD1. In DNA form, the CDR3 reads TGCAGCGTGGACAGGGGGCTAGGAGTGAACACTGAAGCTTTCTTT. The encoded protein is CSVDRGLGVNTEAFF.